The sequence of this T cell receptor beta chain was determined in a study of shared clonotypes between healthy human individuals. General study points: Memory subsets generally showed smaller estimated richness than naive subsets did.

A word on this clone: Its antigen is currently unknown.

Clones were read by immunoSEQ multiplex PCR, and TCRdb kept only the in-frame ones, dropping some. The sample has about 530,000 clones; 90% to 97% are singletons. The germline V gene has CDR1 SGHAT and CDR2 FQNNGV. The CDR3 sequence is 13 residues long. Trimming removed 2 bases from V and 3 bases from J, with 8 bases in between. The split of CD4+ cells yielded CD45RA+ naive and CD45RA-negative memory subsets. Input material: naive CD4+ T cells sorted from blood. Documented subset: CD45RA+ positively selected. This clonotype was sampled from a woman aged 30 to 39 in good health. The genes are TRBV11-2 and TRBJ2-7; D is perhaps TRBD1 (6 bases). CDR3 region: CASSLPDSYEQYF. DNA of the CDR3: TGTGCCAGCAGCTTACCGGACAGCTACGAGCAGTACTTC. The full variable domain, with the rest looked up from reference TRBV11-2 and TRBJ2-7, is EAGVAQSPRYKIIEKRQSVAFWCNPISGHATLYWYQQILGQGPKLLIQFQNNGVVDDSQLPKDRFSAERLKGVDSTLKIQPAKLEDSAVYLCASSLPDSYEQYFGPGTRLTVT.